This TCR beta chain derives from a study of T cells after somatic rescue of genetic block. Produced via immunoSEQ multiplex PCR; TCRdb's table is partial and in-frame only. The sample lists 95,000 to 120,000 clones; over 80% were seen once. The germline V gene encodes CDR1 SGHRS and CDR2 YFSETQ. The CDR3 extends over 13 amino acids. V lost 4 bases and J lost 1, with 9 bases in between. The rearrangement joins TRBV5-1 to TRBJ2-7; either TRBD1 or TRBD2 may supply D (5 bases each). The specimen sequenced was peripheral blood mononuclear cells (PBMCs). The sequence came from a woman in her late teens or twenties. The CDR3 here is CASSPEGSYEQYF. CDR3 DNA sequence: TGCGCCAGCAGCCCCGAGGGGTCCTACGAGCAGTACTTC.